The present entry profiles one T cell receptor (beta chain) with its context. Its antigen is as yet unknown. These data belong to a study of shared clonotypes between healthy human individuals. General study findings and limits: Blood alone was sampled, and tissue repertoires likely differ. Between several donors, naive CD4 clonotypes were shared at a level of approximately 5%.

Some clones are missing from TCRdb's copy, which holds only in-frame ones; the method was immunoSEQ multiplex PCR. The data show 850,000 to 1,100,000 clones, approximately 77% seen once. The CDR3 extends over 14 amino acids. The germline V gene has CDR1 MNHNY and CDR2 SVGAGI (reference sequence). The V end lost 2 bases, the J end lost 3 bases, and 8 bases lay between the germline ends. V gene TRBV6-6 combines with J gene TRBJ1-3; D remains ambiguous. The clonotype was recovered from a man between 18 and 29 years old in good health. Some clones in this sample may be carry-over from other donors' samples. Sequenced input: memory CD4+ T cells from PBMCs. As to subset: CD45RA-negative fraction. For the CDR3, the DNA is TGTGCCAGCAGTTACCAGGACGGTGGAAACACCATATATTTT. Residues: CASSYQDGGNTIYF.